The 5 T cell receptor beta chains in this list originate from one sample, sequenced in a study of blood T cell repertoires in COVID-19. TCRdb's copy holds only in-frame clones and misses some; the assay was immunoSEQ multiplex PCR. This table holds 250,000 to 350,000 clones, more than 70% found once. The sample taken for sequencing was peripheral blood. Source of these receptors: a woman under 40 who had recovered from COVID-19.

V usage is TRBV4-1 and J usage is TRBJ2-7; 9 bases match TRBD1. This CDR3 comprises 15 residues. Germline trimming cut 4 bases from V and 3 bases from J; bases unmatched to any gene: 7. The V gene's germline CDR1 is MGHRA and CDR2 YSYEKL. CDR3 DNA sequence: TGCGCCAGCAGCCCGAGCGCGGGACAGGGCTACGAGCAGTACTTC. Amino acids: CASSPSAGQGYEQYF.

J is TRBJ1-3 and V is TRBV14; D gene uncertain. The germline V and J ends were trimmed by 5 bases and 4 bases, with 9 bases remaining between them. Germline CDR1 SGHDN, CDR2 FVKESK. This CDR3 has 13 amino acids. CDR3 sequence reads: CASSEGFGNTIYF. CDR3 in DNA: TGTGCCAGCAGCGAGGGTTTCGGAAACACCATATATTTT.

This clone appeared once. The CDR3 region has the DNA TGTGCCAGCAGTTACGACAGGGTTACCGAGCAGTACTTC. This encodes CASSYDRVTEQYF. This chain links TRBV6-5 with TRBJ2-7, with 7 positions matching TRBD1. After removal of 2 bases from V and 6 bases from J, the junction contained 4 bases not matched to a gene. Germline V gene data show CDR1 as MNHEY and CDR2 as SVGAGI. The CDR3 length is 13 residues.

This clone was counted a few times. The chain has TRBV28 and TRBJ1-6; 8 bases align to TRBD1. Trimming took 6 bases from V and 9 from J; bases not matched to a gene: 7. CDR3 length: 14 residues. The V gene's germline CDR1 is MDHEN and CDR2 SYDVKM. CDR3 sequence (DNA): TGTGCCAGCAGCCCGGGACAGGCGGGTTCACCCCTCCACTTT. This translates into CASSPGQAGSPLHF.

This clone was found a few times. V gene TRBV3-1 (or the pseudogene TRBV3-2) combines with J gene TRBJ1-1; D remains ambiguous. The germline V and J ends were trimmed by 1 base and 1 base, with 16 bases remaining between them. Germline V gene data show CDR1 as LGHDT and CDR2 as YNNKEL (reference sequence). CDR3 length: 17 amino acids. CDR3 region: CASSQVPVEGSNTEAFF. DNA of the CDR3: TGTGCCAGCAGCCAAGTGCCCGTCGAGGGATCGAACACTGAAGCTTTCTTT.